This T cell receptor (beta chain) is from a study of OX40 agonist ivuxolimab in advanced cancers. Looking at the study overall: Eligibility rules accepted prior anti-PD-1, anti-PD-L1 or anti-CTLA-4 therapy, and 30% to 40% had some. Partial responses, seen in three patients, involved one hepatocellular carcinoma and two cutaneous melanomas.

Germline CDR1 is LNHDA and CDR2 is SQIVND (reference sequence). This CDR3 spans 14 amino acids. Germline trimming cut 4 bases from V and 6 bases from J; bases unmatched to any gene: 3. Whole-study findings and limits: Researchers report that CD8+ T cells had, on average, more expanded clones than CD4+.

Concerning this clone: Antigen: not known.

The repertoire was sequenced with immunoSEQ multiplex PCR; TCRdb's copy has only in-frame clones and lacks some. The sample yields 87,000 or so clones, about 85% seen once. The source material was CD4+ or CD8+ T cells sorted from blood, sampled in a trial of the OX40 agonist ivuxolimab. The J gene is TRBJ2-1, the V gene TRBV19; 10 bases agree with TRBD2. The source is an adult with an advanced solid tumor such as melanoma, head and neck, liver or kidney cancer. The CDR3 is CASSTGLASNEQFF. CDR3 DNA sequence: TGTGCCAGTAGTACGGGACTAGCGAGCAATGAGCAGTTCTTC.